This TCR beta chain was captured by sequencing in a study of CD8+ T cells in alopecia areata. TCR sequencing used cDNA made by reverse transcription of extracted RNA. Sequencing was performed with immunoSEQ multiplex PCR; in TCRdb, only in-frame clones are kept and a portion is missing. The sample holds about 250,000 clones, 67% seen once. The CDR3 extends over 15 amino acids. The V segment lost 5 bases and the J segment 3 bases; nucleotides outside the gene matches: 10. The germline CDR1 and CDR2 sequences are MNHEY and SMNVEV (reference sequence). This TCR came from a human donor with alopecia areata. The specimen comprised CD4+ T cells sorted from blood, sampled at week 0. This sequence joins TRBV27 and TRBJ2-7; 7 nucleotides line up with TRBD2. The chain's CDR3 is CASSPPGGYNYEQYF. CDR3 DNA sequence: TGTGCCAGCAGTCCCCCGGGGGGATATAACTACGAGCAGTACTTC.